The 5 T cell receptor beta chains below were found in one sample sequenced in a study of OX40 agonist ivuxolimab in advanced cancers. Profiled with immunoSEQ multiplex PCR; TCRdb holds only in-frame clones, not every one. The table lists approximately 60,000 clones, around 85% of them singletons. The source was CD4+ or CD8+ T cells sorted from blood, collected in a trial of the OX40 agonist ivuxolimab. The receptor source for this set is an adult with an advanced solid tumor such as melanoma, head and neck, liver or kidney cancer.

The gene calls are TRBV19 and TRBJ2-5; the D gene could be TRBD1 or TRBD2 (6 bases each). CDR3 length: 16 amino acids. Germline V gene data show CDR1 as LNHDA and CDR2 as SQIVND (reference sequence). The ends were cut back, 11 bases at V and 4 bases at J, with 26 bases in the middle. This chain's CDR3 is CAVGSGANFGGETQYF. CDR3 in DNA: TGTGCCGTAGGATCGGGGGCCAACTTTGGAGGAGAGACCCAGTACTTC.

The CDR3 here is CASRPEETQYF. In DNA form, the CDR3 reads TGTGCCAGCAGGCCCGAGGAGACCCAGTACTTC. The chain joins TRBV2 to TRBJ2-5; D is ambiguous. The V end lost 6 bases, the J end lost 5 bases, and 7 bases lay between the germline ends. Germline CDR1 reads SNHLY; CDR2 reads FYNNEI. The CDR3 spans 11 residues.

The V call is TRBV4-2, the J call TRBJ2-3; 12 bases are shared with TRBD2. This CDR3 comprises 17 residues. The germline gives CDR1 LGHNA, CDR2 YNFKEQ. J lost 6 bases, V lost 1 base, and 8 bases had no gene match. CDR3 sequence: CASSQVASGGGMDTQYF. CDR3 bases: TGTGCCAGCAGCCAAGTCGCTAGCGGGGGGGGGATGGATACGCAGTATTTT.

This chain joins TRBV18 and TRBJ1-1, with 8 bases that match TRBD1. The trim removed 3 bases at V and 3 bases at J, leaving 6 bases unmatched. This CDR3 has 15 residues. Germline CDR1 reads KGHSH; CDR2 reads LQKENI. CDR3 nucleotides: TGTGCCAGCTCACCGACGACAGGGGAGTACACTGAAGCTTTCTTT. Amino acids: CASSPTTGEYTEAFF.

This chain links TRBV4-2 with TRBJ1-2; no firm D call. CDR3 length equals 15 residues. V shed 0 bases and J shed 5 bases, with 13 bases lying between them. Germline CDR1 is LGHNA and CDR2 is YNFKEQ. The CDR3 is CASSQDVLGGYGYTF. The CDR3 bases are TGTGCCAGCAGCCAAGATGTCCTGGGAGGGTATGGCTACACCTTC.